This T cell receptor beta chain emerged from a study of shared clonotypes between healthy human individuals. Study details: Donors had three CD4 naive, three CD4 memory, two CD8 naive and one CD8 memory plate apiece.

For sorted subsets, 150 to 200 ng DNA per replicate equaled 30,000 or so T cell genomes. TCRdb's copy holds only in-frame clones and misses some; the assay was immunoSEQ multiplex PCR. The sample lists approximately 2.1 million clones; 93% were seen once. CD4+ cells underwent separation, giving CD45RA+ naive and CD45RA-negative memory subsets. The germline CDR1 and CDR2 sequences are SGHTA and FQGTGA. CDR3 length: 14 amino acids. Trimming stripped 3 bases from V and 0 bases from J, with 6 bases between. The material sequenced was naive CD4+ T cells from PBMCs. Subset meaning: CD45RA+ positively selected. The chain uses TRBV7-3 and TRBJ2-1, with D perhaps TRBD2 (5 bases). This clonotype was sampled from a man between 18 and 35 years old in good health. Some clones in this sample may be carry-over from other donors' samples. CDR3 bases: TGTGCCAGCAGCTTGACTAACTCCTACAATGAGCAGTTCTTC. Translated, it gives CASSLTNSYNEQFF.